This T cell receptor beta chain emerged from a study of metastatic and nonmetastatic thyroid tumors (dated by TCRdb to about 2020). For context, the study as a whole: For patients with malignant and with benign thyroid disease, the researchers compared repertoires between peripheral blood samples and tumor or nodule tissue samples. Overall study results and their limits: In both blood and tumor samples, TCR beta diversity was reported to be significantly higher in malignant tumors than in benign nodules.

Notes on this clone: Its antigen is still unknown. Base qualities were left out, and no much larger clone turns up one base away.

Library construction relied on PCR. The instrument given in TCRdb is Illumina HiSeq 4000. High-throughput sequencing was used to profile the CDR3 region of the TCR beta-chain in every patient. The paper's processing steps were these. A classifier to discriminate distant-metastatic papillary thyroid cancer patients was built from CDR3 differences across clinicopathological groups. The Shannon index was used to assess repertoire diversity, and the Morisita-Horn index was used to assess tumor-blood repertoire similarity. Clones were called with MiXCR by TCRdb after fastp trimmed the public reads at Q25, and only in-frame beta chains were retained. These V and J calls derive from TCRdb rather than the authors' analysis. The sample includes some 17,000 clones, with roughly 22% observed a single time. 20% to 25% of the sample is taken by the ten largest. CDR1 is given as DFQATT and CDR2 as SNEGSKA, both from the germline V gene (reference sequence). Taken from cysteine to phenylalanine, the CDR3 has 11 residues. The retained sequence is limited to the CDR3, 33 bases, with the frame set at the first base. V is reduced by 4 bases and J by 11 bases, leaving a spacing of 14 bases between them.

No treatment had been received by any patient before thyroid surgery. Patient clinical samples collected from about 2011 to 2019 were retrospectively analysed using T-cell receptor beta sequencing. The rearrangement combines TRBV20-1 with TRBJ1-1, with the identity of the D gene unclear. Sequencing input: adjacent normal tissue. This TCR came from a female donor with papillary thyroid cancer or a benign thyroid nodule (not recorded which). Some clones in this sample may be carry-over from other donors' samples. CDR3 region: CSATPLQEAFF. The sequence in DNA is TGCAGTGCTACACCGCTGCAGGAGGCTTTCTTT.